This is a list of T cell receptor beta chains from one sample in a study of chemoradiotherapy in HPV16-positive cancers. Sequencing was performed with immunoSEQ multiplex PCR; in TCRdb, only in-frame clones are kept and a portion is missing. The sample lists 13,000 or so clones, 85% to 90% seen once, with less than 3.5% in the top ten. The sequences come from blood, collected from a patient who underwent chemoradiotherapy. These receptors came from a human donor with HPV-associated anogenital cancer. CDR3s leave out the opening cysteine and the closing phenylalanine or tryptophan. Clone sizes are given selectively: once, few, many, or a class where the clone is expanded.

J gene: TRBJ2-2
clone size: .
V gene: TRBV9
CDR3 protein: ASTPGGQGPGELF

J gene: TRBJ1-1
clone size: .
V gene: TRBV10-1
CDR3 protein: ASSANLVAEAF

J gene: TRBJ1-6
clone size: .
V gene: TRBV5-1
CDR3 protein: ASAAGTHNSPLH

J gene: TRBJ1-2
clone size: few
V gene: TRBV7-9
CDR3 protein: ASRPEGQRLYGYT

J gene: TRBJ1-5
clone size: .
V gene: TRBV15
CDR3 protein: ATSRVTGGDQPQH

J gene: TRBJ2-7
clone size: .
V gene: TRBV9
CDR3 protein: ASSAGQLPYEQY

J gene: TRBJ1-2
clone size: .
V gene: TRBV2
CDR3 protein: ASSELGAYGYT

J gene: TRBJ1-1
clone size: .
V gene: TRBV25-1
CDR3 protein: ASSESGRINTEAF

J gene: TRBJ1-1
clone size: .
V gene: TRBV6-5
CDR3 protein: ASSLTGRTEAF

J gene: TRBJ2-3
clone size: few
V gene: TRBV7-2
CDR3 protein: ASSPVAGGRGLITDTQY

J gene: TRBJ1-1
clone size: .
V gene: TRBV2
CDR3 protein: ASILTGAWLEAF

J gene: TRBJ1-6
clone size: .
V gene: TRBV21-1
CDR3 protein: ASRTDRVSYNSPLH

J gene: TRBJ2-5
clone size: .
V gene: TRBV5-6
CDR3 protein: ASSLVLGGKTQY

J gene: TRBJ2-3
clone size: few
V gene: TRBV10-3
CDR3 protein: AISEGQGSHTDTQY

J gene: TRBJ2-2
clone size: once
V gene: TRBV5-1
CDR3 protein: ASNLDPGNTGELF

J gene: TRBJ2-7
clone size: .
V gene: TRBV19
CDR3 protein: ASNHKRNSYEQY

J gene: TRBJ2-5
clone size: .
V gene: TRBV29-1
CDR3 protein: SSRLAGTETQY

J gene: TRBJ1-4
clone size: .
V gene: TRBV5-1
CDR3 protein: ASSLGAGANEKLF

J gene: TRBJ2-2
clone size: .
V gene: TRBV30
CDR3 protein: AWTSGGGKLF

J gene: TRBJ1-1
clone size: .
V gene: TRBV5-1
CDR3 protein: ASSDRVNTEAF

J gene: TRBJ1-2
clone size: .
V gene: TRBV5-4
CDR3 protein: ASSLTGGGGYT

J gene: TRBJ1-1
clone size: .
V gene: TRBV29-1
CDR3 protein: SVPTGGSVAF

J gene: TRBJ1-2
clone size: .
V gene: TRBV6-5
CDR3 protein: ASTGGYGYT

J gene: TRBJ2-2
clone size: .
V gene: TRBV7-2
CDR3 protein: ASREPNTGELF

J gene: TRBJ1-2
clone size: .
V gene: TRBV6-6
CDR3 protein: ASSYGDRGYT

J gene: TRBJ1-2
clone size: .
V gene: TRBV5-4
CDR3 protein: ASSRRNTYGYT

J gene: TRBJ2-3
clone size: .
V gene: TRBV19
CDR3 protein: ASQTGVSTDTQY

J gene: TRBJ2-5
clone size: .
V gene: TRBV9
CDR3 protein: ASSVGAGGLDQETQY

J gene: TRBJ1-4
clone size: .
V gene: TRBV7-9
CDR3 protein: ASSRDSNEKLF

J gene: TRBJ1-6
clone size: once
V gene: TRBV6-1
CDR3 protein: ASIIGGHRNSPLH

J gene: TRBJ2-7
clone size: .
V gene: TRBV19
CDR3 protein: ASSIDDRGYEQY

J gene: TRBJ1-4
clone size: few
V gene: TRBV11-3
CDR3 protein: ASSLGGLDEKLF

J gene: TRBJ1-3
clone size: .
V gene: TRBV18
CDR3 protein: ASSPGLGRTSGNTIY

J gene: TRBJ1-1
clone size: .
V gene: TRBV5-1
CDR3 protein: ASSSTGGDEAF

J gene: TRBJ1-2
clone size: .
V gene: TRBV28
CDR3 protein: ASSARDSFLDYGYT

J gene: TRBJ2-1
clone size: .
V gene: TRBV7-2
CDR3 protein: ASSLKYWTSGDNEQF

J gene: TRBJ1-2
clone size: .
V gene: TRBV7-8
CDR3 protein: ASSSDRDYGYT

J gene: TRBJ2-7
clone size: .
V gene: TRBV7-2
CDR3 protein: ASSLSGANSYEQY

J gene: TRBJ1-3
clone size: .
V gene: TRBV11-2
CDR3 protein: ASSLGDRGNTIY

J gene: TRBJ2-1
clone size: .
V gene: TRBV7-3
CDR3 protein: ASSPAGLGGNEQF

J gene: TRBJ2-3
clone size: .
V gene: TRBV5-6
CDR3 protein: ASSLSLAFRTDTQY

J gene: TRBJ1-2
clone size: .
V gene: TRBV4-3
CDR3 protein: ASSQEETASSGYT

J gene: TRBJ2-3
clone size: .
V gene: TRBV30
CDR3 protein: AGRRGASTDTQY

J gene: TRBJ2-7
clone size: once
V gene: TRBV9
CDR3 protein: ASARGSGGIYEQY

J gene: TRBJ2-7
clone size: .
V gene: TRBV6-1
CDR3 protein: ATDSTFSYEQY

J gene: TRBJ1-5
clone size: .
V gene: TRBV5-6
CDR3 protein: ASSLGDFPNQPQH

J gene: TRBJ2-7
clone size: .
V gene: TRBV7-2
CDR3 protein: ASSLTTYEQY

J gene: TRBJ1-3
clone size: .
V gene: TRBV5-1
CDR3 protein: ASRPPGQAGNTIY

J gene: TRBJ2-1
clone size: .
V gene: TRBV9
CDR3 protein: ASSVDPGLAGGLKYNEQF